One and the same sample provided the 23 T cell receptor beta chains below, sequenced in a study of shared clonotypes between healthy human individuals. Produced via immunoSEQ multiplex PCR; TCRdb's table is partial and in-frame only. The top ten clones hold 0.13% to 0.15% of a sample with about 2.4 million clones, more than 90% of them seen once. The specimen was naive CD4+ T cells sorted from blood. Subset of the sample: CD45RA+ positively selected. These receptors were taken from a man between 18 and 29 years old in good health.

This sequence joins TRBV27 and TRBJ1-6; tentative D call: TRBD1 (5 bases). The CDR3 has 16 amino acids. Germline-derived CDR1 and CDR2 are MNHEY and SMNVEV (reference sequence). V was clipped by 2 bases and J by 6 bases, with 14 bases between them. The DNA for the CDR3 is TGTGCCAGCAGTTTAATGACAGACCCCCGTAATTCACCCCTCCACTTT. It translates to CASSLMTDPRNSPLHF.

This sequence joins TRBV11-2 and TRBJ2-7, with 8 bases identical to TRBD1. J gave up 0 bases and V 5 bases, and 9 bases lay outside the gene matches. The CDR3 is 16 amino acids. Germline V CDR1 and CDR2: SGHAT, FQNNGV. The CDR3 loop reads CASSTGQGASSYEQYF. CDR3 DNA sequence: TGTGCCAGCAGCACAGGGCAGGGGGCTAGCTCCTACGAGCAGTACTTC.

V gene TRBV19 combines with J gene TRBJ2-7, with D tentatively TRBD2 (6 bases). V shed 1 base and J shed 0 bases, with 19 bases lying between them. The germline V gene has CDR1 LNHDA and CDR2 SQIVND (reference sequence). This CDR3 is built from 18 residues. The CDR3 sequence: CASSIVWGGGIASYEQYF. CDR3 DNA: TGTGCCAGTAGTATAGTCTGGGGAGGCGGGATCGCCTCCTACGAGCAGTACTTC.

This clone was recorded only once. The rearrangement uses TRBV7-9 and TRBJ2-3; the D gene is possibly TRBD2 (5 bases). V lost 5 bases, J lost 3 bases, and 15 bases lay in between. CDR3 length: 15 amino acids. Germline CDR1 reads SEHNR; CDR2 reads FQNEAQ (reference sequence). CDR3 sequence reads: CASSPIGVFTDTQYF. The CDR3 region has the DNA TGTGCCAGCAGCCCCATCGGGGTCTTTACAGATACGCAGTATTTT.

The chain employs TRBV6-1 and TRBJ1-6, with D unclear. The CDR3 is made up of 17 amino acids. V was pared by 2 bases and J by 0 bases, with 11 bases between. Germline CDR1 MNHNS, CDR2 SASEGT. The CDR3 spells CASSESSPNSYNSPLHF. The CDR3 coding sequence is TGTGCCAGCAGTGAATCCAGCCCTAACTCCTATAATTCACCCCTCCACTTT.

The genes are TRBV7-2 and TRBJ2-5; TRBD2 agrees at 12 bases. The J call is doubtful: the DNA matches TRBJ2-7 better. In germline, CDR1 is SGHTA, CDR2 FQGNSA. The length of the CDR3 is 15 residues. CDR3 in DNA: TGTGCCAGCAGCTTAACTAGCGGGAGGACCTACGAGCAGTACTTC. Residues: CASSLTSGRTYEQYF.

This clone showed up just a few times. The chain employs TRBV25-1 and TRBJ1-1; no clear D. Germline-derived CDR1 and CDR2 are MGHDK and SYGVNS. This CDR3 has 14 amino acids. V gave up 7 bases and J gave up 0 bases, with 12 bases separating them. CDR3 region: CASTTALMNTEAFF. The CDR3 DNA is TGTGCCAGCACAACAGCCTTGATGAACACTGAAGCTTTCTTT.

V and J are TRBV12-2 and TRBJ1-2. TRBV12-2 is tagged as a pseudogene. This CDR3 region has 17 residues. The CDR3 is CASRLESQRGGLYGYTF. The CDR3 DNA reads TGTGCAAGTCGCTTAGAAAGCCAAAGAGGGGGGTTATATGGCTACACCTTC.

CDR3 loop: CASSPPGGEQYF. As DNA, the CDR3 is TGTGCCAGCAGCCCCCCGGGCGGCGAGCAGTACTTC. This chain uses TRBV11-2 with TRBJ2-7; D gene uncertain. CDR3 size: 12 residues. Germline CDR1 and CDR2: SGHAT and FQNNGV. Trimming took off 5 bases at V and 6 bases at J, with 11 bases between the two ends.

The chain employs TRBV10-3 and TRBJ2-3; 13 nucleotides agree with TRBD2. Germline assignment: CDR1 ENHRY and CDR2 SYGVKD. The CDR3 has 19 amino acids. The trim removed 4 bases at V and 4 bases at J, leaving 14 bases unmatched. The CDR3 sequence: CAISGTSGGAQGFPDTQYF. DNA of the CDR3: TGTGCCATCAGTGGAACTAGCGGGGGGGCCCAGGGATTCCCAGATACGCAGTATTTT.

V is TRBV7-9 and J is TRBJ1-2, with 7 bases lining up with TRBD1. This CDR3 contains 14 residues. Per germline, CDR1 SEHNR and CDR2 FQNEAQ (reference sequence). Losses at the gene ends were 0 bases for V and 8 bases for J; bases not matched to a gene: 6. The chain's CDR3 is CASSLAGTAGGYTF. CDR3 bases: TGTGCCAGCAGCTTAGCCGGGACAGCGGGAGGCTACACCTTC.

The chain employs TRBV16 and TRBJ2-7; D might be TRBD1 (6 bases). This CDR3 has 13 amino acids. Trimming cost V 4 bases and J 4 bases, with 11 bases left between them. Germline values: CDR1 KGHSY, CDR2 FQNENV. The CDR3 DNA follows: TGTGCCAGCAGCCGTCGGACAGTTTACGAGCAGTACTTC. Residues: CASSRRTVYEQYF.

This rearrangement joins TRBV10-3 to TRBJ2-7; 8 bases match TRBD1. V dropped 1 base and J dropped 7; count of bases not matched to a gene: 3. CDR1 is ENHRY and CDR2 is SYGVKD in the germline V gene. The CDR3 is 13 amino acids. For the CDR3, the DNA is TGTGCCATCAGTGAGTGGACAGGGTCGGAGCAGTACTTC. Protein product: CAISEWTGSEQYF.

The CDR3 loop is CASGSERIQETQYF. Here the CDR3 DNA reads TGTGCCAGCGGCAGTGAACGGATACAAGAGACCCAGTACTTC. The genes are TRBV6-8 and TRBJ2-5; D unresolved. The germline CDR1 and CDR2 sequences are MNHGY and SAAAGT. Trimming cost V 8 bases and J 2 bases, with 15 bases left between them. The CDR3 has 14 residues.

Points on this clone: The same CDR3 arises from other DNA sequences in this sample as well. J is TRBJ2-3 and V is TRBV5-1; D might be TRBD2 (6 bases). In germline, CDR1 is SGHRS, CDR2 YFSETQ. V shed 4 bases and J shed 3 bases, with 12 bases lying between them. The CDR3 has 14 amino acids. Here the CDR3 DNA reads TGCGCCAGCAGCCTGAGCGGGTTAACAGATACGCAGTATTTT. Amino acid sequence: CASSLSGLTDTQYF.

The rearrangement links TRBV25-1 to TRBJ2-4, with D unclear. With 4 bases removed from V and 1 base from J, the gap between germline ends came to 17 bases. The CDR3 is 17 residues long. Germline V gene sequence: CDR1 MGHDK, CDR2 SYGVNS. In DNA, the CDR3 is TGTGCCAGCAGTGGCCTGGATTCCCTCGGGGCCAAAAACATTCAGTACTTC. The encoded protein is CASSGLDSLGAKNIQYF.

The chain has TRBV14 and TRBJ2-3; no firm D call. This CDR3 is 12 amino acids long. V dropped 0 bases and J dropped 8 bases, with 6 bases sitting between them. Germline V gene lookup returns CDR1 SGHDN and CDR2 FVKESK. CDR3 in DNA: TGTGCCAGCAGCCAAGAACGTGTTACGCAGTATTTT. This sequence encodes CASSQERVTQYF. The full variable domain, its missing parts supplied by reference TRBV14 and TRBJ2-3, is EAGVTQFPSHSVIEKGQTVTLRCDPISGHDNLYWYRRVMGKEIKFLLHFVKESKQDESGMPNNRFLAERTGGTYSTLKVQPAELEDSGVYFCASSQERVTQYFGPGTRLTVL.

The chain couples TRBV5-5 to TRBJ2-1, with 14 bases aligning to TRBD2. V gave up 4 bases and J gave up 10 bases; unmatched junction bases: 7. The V gene's germline CDR1 is SGHKS and CDR2 YYEKEE (reference sequence). CDR3 length equals 15 residues. CDR3 loop: CASSQGLAGVYEQFF. DNA for the CDR3: TGTGCCAGCAGCCAGGGACTAGCGGGAGTTTACGAGCAGTTCTTC.

The chain links TRBV9 to TRBJ2-2, with no clear D. The V end lost 0 bases, the J end lost 3 bases, and 9 bases lay between the germline ends. CDR1 and CDR2 (germline): SGDLS, YYNGEE. The CDR3 runs 15 residues. The CDR3: CASSVDSPHTGELFF. CDR3 nucleotides: TGTGCCAGCAGCGTAGACTCCCCTCACACCGGGGAGCTGTTTTTT.

This chain uses TRBV19 with TRBJ1-3; unclear D gene. With 6 bases removed from V and 3 bases from J, the gap between germline ends came to 12 bases. The germline V gene encodes CDR1 LNHDA and CDR2 SQIVND (reference sequence). CDR3 length: 14 amino acids. CDR3 nucleotides: TGTGCCAGTAGCCCGGAAGCTCGTGGAAACACCATATATTTT. Protein sequence: CASSPEARGNTIYF.

The chain uses TRBV6-1 and TRBJ2-1, with 7 nucleotides matching TRBD1. The germline V gene has CDR1 MNHNS and CDR2 SASEGT. The CDR3 runs 14 residues. V trimming: 4 bases; J trimming: 2 bases; junction bases outside the gene matches: 2. CDR3 loop: CASSVGQAYNEQFF. In DNA, the CDR3 is TGTGCCAGCAGTGTCGGACAGGCCTACAATGAGCAGTTCTTC.

This chain links TRBV2 with TRBJ1-6, with D maybe TRBD1 (5 bases). This CDR3 has 15 amino acids. V gave up 6 bases and J gave up 9 bases, with 18 bases separating them. Germline lookup yields CDR1 SNHLY and CDR2 FYNNEI. CDR3 loop: CASSTGAPNASPLHF. As DNA, the CDR3 is TGTGCCAGCAGCACCGGGGCCCCAAACGCTTCACCCCTCCACTTT.

The CDR3 region has the DNA TGTGCCAGCAGCGTAGCTCCGGGGGCGGTTTCTAACTATGGCTACACCTTC. Its translation: CASSVAPGAVSNYGYTF. This chain uses TRBV9 with TRBJ1-2; D perhaps matches TRBD1 (6 bases). In germline, CDR1 is SGDLS, CDR2 YYNGEE. The CDR3 extends over 17 amino acids. Trimming pared 0 bases from V and 0 bases from J, leaving 15 bases between.